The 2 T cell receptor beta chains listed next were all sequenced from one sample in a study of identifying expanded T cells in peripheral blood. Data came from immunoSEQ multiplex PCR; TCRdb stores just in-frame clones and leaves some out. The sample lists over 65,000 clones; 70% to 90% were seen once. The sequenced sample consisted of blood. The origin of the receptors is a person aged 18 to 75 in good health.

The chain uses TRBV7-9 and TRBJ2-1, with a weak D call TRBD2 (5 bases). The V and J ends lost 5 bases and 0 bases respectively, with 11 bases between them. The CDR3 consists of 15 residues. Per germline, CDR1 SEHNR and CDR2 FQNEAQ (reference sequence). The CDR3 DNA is TGTGCCAGCAGCCCCGGGATATCCTCCTACAATGAGCAGTTCTTC. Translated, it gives CASSPGISSYNEQFF. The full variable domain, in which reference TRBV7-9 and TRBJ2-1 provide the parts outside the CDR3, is DTGVSQNPRHKITKRGQNVTFRCDPISEHNRLYWYRQTLGQGPEFLTYFQNEAQLEKSRLLSDRFSAERPKGSFSTLEIQRTEQGDSAMYLCASSPGISSYNEQFFGPGTRLTVL.

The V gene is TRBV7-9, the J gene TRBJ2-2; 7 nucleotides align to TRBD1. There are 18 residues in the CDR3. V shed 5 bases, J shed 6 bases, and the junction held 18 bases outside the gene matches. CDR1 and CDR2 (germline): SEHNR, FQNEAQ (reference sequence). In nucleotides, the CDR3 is TGTGCCAGCAGCCCATCTCGTCCCTCGGACAGGTACTCCGGGGAGCTGTTTTTT. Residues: CASSPSRPSDRYSGELFF.